The 16 T cell receptor beta chains presented below share a single source sample, sequenced in a study of blood T cell repertoires in COVID-19. This table comes from immunoSEQ multiplex PCR, and its TCRdb copy is limited to in-frame clones, with some not included. The repertoire consists of 95,000 to 150,000 clones, with about three quarters occurring once and the leading ten covering approximately 2.1%. The sequenced sample was peripheral blood. The receptors derive from a woman in her sixties or seventies with acute or convalescent COVID-19.

This sequence joins TRBV7-2 and TRBJ2-7, with 7 bases that match TRBD1. The ends lost 4 bases at V and 6 bases at J; junction bases unmatched: 6. Germline V gene data show CDR1 as SGHTA and CDR2 as FQGNSA. CDR3 size: 13 residues. The CDR3 loop reads CASSYGQVTEQYF. The DNA for the CDR3 is TGTGCCAGCAGCTACGGACAGGTGACCGAGCAGTACTTC.

The gene calls are TRBV30 and TRBJ1-2; D remains unclear. Germline CDR1 reads GTSNPN; CDR2 reads SVGIG (reference sequence). The CDR3 is 13 amino acids. V was pared by 0 bases and J by 7 bases, with 12 bases between. The CDR3 DNA reads TGTGCCTGGAGTGTAGAAGTCGGTTCTGGCTACACCTTC. It yields the protein CAWSVEVGSGYTF.

The J gene is TRBJ2-7, the V gene TRBV9; 7 nucleotides line up with TRBD1. Germline-derived CDR1 and CDR2 are SGDLS and YYNGEE. The CDR3 has 13 amino acids. The V and J ends lost 4 bases and 0 bases, in that order; junction bases with no gene match: 1. The CDR3 is CASSRDSSYEQYF. DNA of the CDR3: TGTGCCAGCAGCCGGGACAGCTCCTACGAGCAGTACTTC.

This chain links TRBV29-1 with TRBJ2-2; maybe TRBD2 (7 bases). This CDR3 is 12 amino acids long. V lost 7 bases and J lost 7, with 13 bases in between. Germline loops: CDR1 SQVTM, CDR2 ANQGSEA. The CDR3 coding sequence is TGCAGCGCCCGGGGGGCGGGCGGGGAGCTGTTTTTT. Residues: CSARGAGGELFF.

J is TRBJ2-7 and V is TRBV6-2 or TRBV6-3; maybe TRBD1 (5 bases). The germline V and J ends were trimmed by 0 bases and 2 bases, with 11 bases remaining between them. The CDR3 totals 15 residues. Germline CDR1 is MNHEY and CDR2 is SVGEGT. As DNA, the CDR3 is TGTGCCAGCAGTTACTCTGGCAGGGTTGCCTACGAGCAGTACTTC. This sequence encodes CASSYSGRVAYEQYF.

This chain joins TRBV5-8 and TRBJ2-5; D might be TRBD1 (7 bases). This CDR3 is built from 13 residues. Germline CDR1 and CDR2: SGHTS and YDEGEE. V lost 7 bases, J lost 5 bases, and 15 bases lay in between. For the CDR3, the DNA is TGTGCCAGCCTCAGGAGGGGGCGGGAGACCCAGTACTTC. The encoded protein is CASLRRGRETQYF.

V gene TRBV7-9 combines with J gene TRBJ1-4; D gene unclear. Germline V gene lookup returns CDR1 SEHNR and CDR2 FQNEAQ (reference sequence). The V gene lost 4 bases and the J gene lost 4 bases, with 10 bases spanning the gap. CDR3 length: 14 amino acids. This CDR3 reads CASSWGGGNEKLFF. The CDR3 DNA sequence: TGTGCCAGCAGCTGGGGTGGAGGTAATGAAAAACTGTTTTTT.

The chain combines TRBV10-3 with TRBJ1-1, with D hard to call. V lost 6 bases and J 1 base, leaving 15 bases between the germline ends. The germline V gene encodes CDR1 ENHRY and CDR2 SYGVKD. This CDR3 has 15 residues. CDR3 sequence reads: CAIREKEVSNTEAFF. The CDR3, as DNA: TGTGCCATCAGGGAAAAGGAGGTTTCGAACACTGAAGCTTTCTTT.

The rearrangement links TRBV28 to TRBJ2-7; TRBD1 matches at 8 bases. The CDR3 sequence is 13 residues long. J was trimmed by 5 bases and V by 5 bases; bases with no gene match: 5. Germline V gene sequence: CDR1 MDHEN, CDR2 SYDVKM. The CDR3 region has the DNA TGTGCCAGCAGTAGGACAGGGCGCCACGAGCAGTACTTC. Residues: CASSRTGRHEQYF.

This clone was counted a single time. V gene TRBV28 combines with J gene TRBJ2-5, with 8 bases matching TRBD2. V shed 6 bases, J shed 6 bases, and the junction held 9 bases outside the gene matches. In germline, CDR1 is MDHEN, CDR2 SYDVKM. This CDR3 spans 14 amino acids. CDR3: CASSPGLAMKTQYF. In DNA form, the CDR3 reads TGTGCCAGCAGCCCTGGACTAGCAATGAAGACCCAGTACTTC.

This clone showed up just once. The chain uses TRBV9 and TRBJ1-4; 8 positions agree with TRBD1. V was clipped by 4 bases and J by 2 bases; unmatched bases: 7. The CDR3 consists of 16 residues. Germline CDR1 is SGDLS and CDR2 is YYNGEE. The CDR3 spells CASSTDRDFTNEKLFF. The CDR3 DNA is TGTGCCAGCAGCACGGACAGGGATTTCACTAATGAAAAACTGTTTTTT.

This clone was detected a few times. The CDR3 nucleotides read TGTGCCAGCAGTTTAACGGTAGCGGGGGGGAGAGATACGCAGTATTTT. Translation gives CASSLTVAGGRDTQYF. The genes are TRBV27 and TRBJ2-3, with 11 nucleotides matching TRBD2. V shed 2 bases, J shed 5 bases, and the junction held 6 bases outside the gene matches. CDR3 length: 16 residues. Germline V gene sequence: CDR1 MNHEY, CDR2 SMNVEV (reference sequence).

The table lists this clone with a count of one. The V gene is TRBV7-9, the J gene TRBJ2-1, with 9 bases that match TRBD1. The J segment lost 4 bases and the V segment lost 7 bases, leaving 8 bases of the junction unmatched. Germline-derived CDR1 and CDR2 are SEHNR and FQNEAQ (reference sequence). This CDR3 contains 15 residues. CDR3 nucleotides: TGTGCCAGCACCAGGGGACAGGGTATTTACAATGAGCAGTTCTTC. Its translation is CASTRGQGIYNEQFF.

This clone was picked up many times. CDR3 loop: CASSFTGGEAFF. In nucleotides, the CDR3 is TGTGCCAGCAGTTTTACAGGGGGGGAAGCTTTCTTT. The chain couples TRBV5-6 to TRBJ1-1; TRBD1 agrees at 8 bases. The junction had 5 bases not matched to a gene; V was cut back by 5 bases and J by 8 bases. The CDR3 has 12 amino acids. Germline V gene lookup returns CDR1 SGHDT and CDR2 YYEEEE.

This clone has ten or more counts. The rearrangement joins TRBV9 to TRBJ2-2; a weak D match, TRBD2 (6 bases). The V and J ends lost 3 bases and 2 bases respectively, with 11 bases between them. Germline V CDR1 and CDR2: SGDLS, YYNGEE. The CDR3 sequence is 15 residues long. CDR3 loop: CASSAGTVNTGELFF. The CDR3, as DNA: TGTGCCAGCAGCGCCGGGACTGTAAACACCGGGGAGCTGTTTTTT. Using reference TRBV9 and TRBJ2-2 for the parts outside the CDR3, the full variable domain is DSGVTQTPKHLITATGQRVTLRCSPRSGDLSVYWYQQSLDQGLQFLIQYYNGEERAKGNILERFSAQQFPDLHSELNLSSLELGDSALYFCASSAGTVNTGELFFGEGSRLTVL.

The V and J genes are TRBV18 and TRBJ1-3, with unresolved D. CDR3 size: 11 residues. V gave up 5 bases and J gave up 4 bases, with 3 bases separating them. Per germline, CDR1 KGHSH and CDR2 LQKENI. CDR3 amino acids: CASSEGNTIYF. In nucleotides, the CDR3 is TGTGCCAGCTCAGAGGGAAACACCATATATTTT.